Listed here is a single TCR beta chain. The data stem from a study of blood T cell repertoires in COVID-19. Study as a whole: The study drew acute and convalescent COVID-19 samples from the United States, Italy and Spain. T cells, B-cell-depleted T cells, or PBMCs supplied cDNA or gDNA.

The CDR3 is 14 amino acids. Per the germline V gene, CDR1 is LGHNA and CDR2 is YNFKEQ. V was clipped by 0 bases and J by 6 bases, with 12 bases between them. Original methodology: Nucleated cell counts were estimated from reference gene primer amplification. Produced via immunoSEQ multiplex PCR; TCRdb's table is partial and in-frame only. V, J and clone size derive from that table, while D and trimming were established from the DNA sequence. Of tens of thousands of clones listed, nearly 90% are singletons. Sample: peripheral blood. This clonotype was obtained from a woman at least 80 years old with active or convalescent COVID-19. The chain uses TRBV4-2 and TRBJ2-7, with TRBD1 as a possible D gene (5 bases). CDR3 amino acids: CASSQDELGREQYF. The CDR3 DNA reads TGTGCCAGCAGCCAAGATGAACTGGGGCGCGAGCAGTACTTC.